The T cell receptor beta chain under discussion was sequenced for a study of shared clonotypes between healthy human individuals. Study outcomes and limitations: Clonotype sharing among donors was expected to depend on sequencing depth.

This clone appeared once. Its antigen is unknown. The CDR3 contains 17 residues. The ends lost 0 bases at V and 4 bases at J; junction bases unmatched: 9. Germline V gene lookup returns CDR1 SGHRS and CDR2 YFSETQ. An approximately 200 ng quantity of DNA, some 30,000 T cell genomes, went into the sorted-subset replicate PCRs. TCRdb's table, derived via immunoSEQ multiplex PCR, lists solely in-frame clones and lacks some. Among hundreds of thousands of clones, roughly 98% were seen once, and the ten largest hold 0.25% to 0.35%. Naive CD8 cells lacked CD45RO, underwent positive selection for CCR7 and left out terminally differentiated effector memory CD45RA+ cells. Adult donors, all healthy and HIV-negative, had no recent acute infections or vaccinations.

Sequenced input: naive CD8+ T cells sorted from blood. The chain uses TRBV5-1 and TRBJ2-7, with 11 bases that match TRBD2. This receptor was taken from a man in his thirties or forties in good health. CDR3 sequence reads: CASSLEGGGLAEYEQYF. Here the CDR3 DNA reads TGCGCCAGCAGCTTGGAGGGTGGGGGACTAGCGGAGTACGAGCAGTACTTC.